This is a list of T cell receptor beta chains from one sample in a study of cytomegalovirus exposure and HLA in healthy donors. The data were produced by immunoSEQ multiplex PCR, yet TCRdb's version contains in-frame clones alone and is incomplete. The sample lists about 90,000 clones, about two thirds occurring once. The sequenced sample consisted of PBMCs. These receptors all stem from a woman aged 45 to 65 in good health and CMV-seropositive. The CDR3 runs from the conserved cysteine through the conserved F or W. Each record gives: D gene, clone size, J gene, V gene, CDR3 protein, CDR3 DNA. The D gene is left open where the match is weak. Size tells how often a clone was seen (once, few, many) or the class of an expanded clone, and some rows leave it out.

TRBD1 - TRBJ2-6 TRBV28 CASSLSARQGVEWGISGANVLTF TGTGCCAGCAGTTTGAGCGCTAGACAGGGGGTAGAGTGGGGGATCTCTGGGGCCAACGTCCTGACTTTC
TRBD2 few TRBJ2-5 TRBV28 CASSPWGGRQETQYF TGTGCCAGCAGTCCATGGGGCGGGAGGCAAGAGACCCAGTACTTC
TRBD1 few TRBJ2-7 TRBV5-4 CASSRPGQFYEQYF TGTGCCAGCAGCCGACCGGGACAGTTCTACGAGCAGTACTTC
TRBD2 - TRBJ2-5 TRBV9 CASSDIPGLAGVIVRKETQYF TGTGCCAGCAGCGACATCCCGGGACTAGCGGGAGTTATAGTTAGGAAAGAGACCCAGTACTTC
- - TRBJ2-5 TRBV2 CASSEAQAGTQYF TGTGCCAGCAGTGAAGCGCAGGCAGGGACCCAGTACTTC
TRBD1 - TRBJ1-6 TRBV25-1 CASSEAQGAGSPLHF TGTGCCAGCAGTGAAGCCCAGGGGGCAGGTTCACCCCTCCACTTT
- once TRBJ1-2 TRBV7-2 CASSLVTGTNYGYTF TGTGCCAGCAGCTTGGTCACAGGAACCAACTATGGCTACACCTTC
- few TRBJ1-5 TRBV21-1 CASSKGNRGRLYSNQPQHF TGTGCCAGCAGCAAAGGTAACAGGGGACGGCTTTATAGCAATCAGCCCCAGCATTTT
- - TRBJ2-7 TRBV30 CAWSVGGYGQYF TGTGCCTGGAGCGTCGGGGGTTACGGGCAGTACTTC
TRBD1 - TRBJ1-2 TRBV5-1 CASSLVVQGDNYGYTF TGCGCCAGCAGCTTGGTAGTCCAGGGGGATAACTATGGCTACACCTTC